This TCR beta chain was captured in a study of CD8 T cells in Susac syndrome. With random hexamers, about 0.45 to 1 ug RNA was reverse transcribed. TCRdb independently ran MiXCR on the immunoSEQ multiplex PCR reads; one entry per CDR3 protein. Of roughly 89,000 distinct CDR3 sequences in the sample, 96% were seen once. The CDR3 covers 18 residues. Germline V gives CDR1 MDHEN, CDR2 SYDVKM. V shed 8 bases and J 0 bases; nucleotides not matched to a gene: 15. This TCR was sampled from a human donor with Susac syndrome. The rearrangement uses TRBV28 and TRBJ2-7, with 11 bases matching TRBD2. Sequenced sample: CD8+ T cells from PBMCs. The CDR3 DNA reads TGTGCCAGCCAAGGGTACCCTAGCGGGGGGTACAGCTCCTACGAGCAGTACTTC. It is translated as CASQGYPSGGYSSYEQYF.